This passage covers 12 T cell receptor beta chains from one sample sequenced in a study of T cells in Graves' hyperthyroidism and ophthalmopathy (dated by TCRdb to about 2019). Receptors were amplified or captured by multiplex PCR. The data were produced on an Illumina HiSeq 2000. TCR beta CDR3 regions were amplified from RNA transcripts. The TCR CDR3 was subjected to a first round of RT-PCR using the HTBI primer set and the Qiagen OneStep RT-PCR kit. The public reads were run again by TCRdb, first through fastp at Q25 and then through MiXCR, and only productive beta chains were kept. One record per CDR3 amino acid sequence lists the most common genes and DNA. The sample table holds 700,000 to 850,000 distinct CDR3 sequences, of which about a third were seen once. The ten largest clones take up roughly 30% of the sample. Sequencing was done on a sample of blood. The receptor set was obtained from a woman between 40 and 50 years old with Graves' hyperthyroidism.

The gene calls are TRBV10-3 and TRBJ1-5, with 11 bases lining up with TRBD1. Germline V gene lookup returns CDR1 ENHRY and CDR2 SYGVKD. The V segment lost 4 bases and the J segment 7 bases; nucleotides outside the gene matches: 6. CDR3 length equals 15 residues. CDR3 in amino acids: CAISAGQGDNQPQHF. Written as DNA, the CDR3 is TGTGCCATCAGTGCGGGACAGGGGGATAACCAGCCCCAGCATTTT.

The rearrangement uses TRBV7-9 and TRBJ2-3, with D possibly matching TRBD1 (5 bases). V was clipped by 2 bases and J by 2 bases, with 8 bases between them. There are 14 residues in the CDR3. The germline gives CDR1 SEHNR, CDR2 FQNEAQ (reference sequence). Here the CDR3 reads CASSLQGYTDTQYF. CDR3 DNA sequence: TGTGCCAGCAGCTTACAGGGTTACACAGATACGCAGTATTTT. Using reference TRBV7-9 and TRBJ2-3 for the parts outside the CDR3, the full variable domain is DTGVSQNPRHKITKRGQNVTFRCDPISEHNRLYWYRQTLGQGPEFLTYFQNEAQLEKSRLLSDRFSAERPKGSFSTLEIQRTEQGDSAMYLCASSLQGYTDTQYFGPGTRLTVL.

This chain uses TRBV19 with TRBJ2-1; D gene unclear. The CDR3 has 15 residues. Trimming removed 7 bases from V and 4 bases from J, with 17 bases in between. Germline-derived CDR1 and CDR2 are LNHDA and SQIVND (reference sequence). The CDR3 loop reads CASTRGPSRYNEQFF. CDR3 in DNA: TGTGCCAGTACCCGCGGCCCTAGTAGGTACAATGAGCAGTTCTTC.

About this clonotype itself: The germline gene is not matched at one end of the junction; a read error may be the cause. V gene TRBV4-3 combines with J gene TRBJ2-5, with TRBD2 identical over 7 bases. Germline values: CDR1 LGHNA, CDR2 YSLEER. This CDR3 is built from 16 residues. The CDR3: CASSLLPGLVKEIQYF. CDR3 DNA: TGCGCCAGCAGCTTGCTACCCGGACTAGTAAAGGAGATCCAGTACTTC.

This chain joins TRBV25-1 and TRBJ2-3; D gene uncertain. CDR1 is MGHDK and CDR2 is SYGVNS in the germline V gene. V gave up 2 bases and J gave up 1 base, with 1 base separating them. This CDR3 has 12 residues. The CDR3 region is CASSERTDTQYF. The DNA for the CDR3 is TGTGCCAGCAGTGAACGCACAGATACGCAGTATTTT.

This clonotype came up many times. The CDR3 spells CASSEVSDSYEQYF. The CDR3 DNA sequence: TGTGCCAGCAGTGAAGTCTCCGACTCCTACGAGCAGTACTTC. The V and J genes are TRBV2 and TRBJ2-7; D unclear. V lost 1 base and J lost 0, with 7 bases in between. Looked up from germline, CDR1 is SNHLY and CDR2 is FYNNEI. This CDR3 comprises 14 residues.

The gene calls are TRBV6-1 and TRBJ2-2; D is perhaps TRBD1 (5 bases). The V and J ends lost 8 bases and 4 bases respectively, with 17 bases between them. The germline gives CDR1 MNHNS, CDR2 SASEGT. The CDR3 is 15 amino acids. CDR3 sequence: CASGAPRQSTGELFF. DNA for the CDR3: TGTGCCAGCGGCGCTCCGAGACAGAGCACCGGGGAGCTGTTTTTT.

The chain carries TRBV29-1 and TRBJ1-1; no clear D gene. V was trimmed by 8 bases and J by 1 base, leaving 14 bases between them. The CDR3 is made up of 13 amino acids. CDR1 is SQVTM and CDR2 is ANQGSEA in the germline V gene. CDR3 DNA sequence: TGCAGCTTAGCGTGGTCTGGGAACACTGAAGCTTTCTTT. As protein: CSLAWSGNTEAFF. Together with reference TRBV29-1 and TRBJ1-1, the CDR3 gives the full variable domain: SAVISQKPSRDICQRGTSLTIQCQVDSQVTMMFWYRQQPGQSLTLIATANQGSEATYESGFVIDKFPISRPNLTFSTLTVSNMSPEDSSIYLCSLAWSGNTEAFFGQGTRLTVV.

The chain recombines TRBV19 with TRBJ1-1; D might be TRBD1 (5 bases). The germline CDR1 and CDR2 sequences are LNHDA and SQIVND (reference sequence). This CDR3 is built from 15 residues. V lost 3 bases, J lost 1 base, and 12 bases lay in between. CDR3 region: CASSMSGGGNTEAFF. The CDR3 nucleotides read TGTGCCAGTAGTATGAGCGGGGGTGGGAACACTGAAGCTTTCTTT.

V usage is TRBV4-3 and J usage is TRBJ2-6; D not certain. The CDR3 is made up of 13 amino acids. The V and J ends lost 7 bases and 3 bases respectively, with 7 bases between them. Germline values: CDR1 LGHNA, CDR2 YSLEER. CDR3 sequence: CASKAHGANVLTF. CDR3 bases: TGCGCCAGCAAGGCACATGGGGCCAACGTCCTGACTTTC.

This clonotype was seen many times. The gene calls are TRBV7-9 and TRBJ1-2; D remains unclear. V shed 3 bases and J shed 0 bases, with 11 bases lying between them. Germline V gives CDR1 SEHNR, CDR2 FQNEAQ (reference sequence). The CDR3 is 15 amino acids. This chain's CDR3 is CASSLNGFANYGYTF. The CDR3 bases are TGTGCCAGCAGCTTGAATGGTTTCGCTAACTATGGCTACACCTTC. Based on the CDR3 plus reference TRBV7-9 and TRBJ1-2, the full variable domain is DTGVSQNPRHKITKRGQNVTFRCDPISEHNRLYWYRQTLGQGPEFLTYFQNEAQLEKSRLLSDRFSAERPKGSFSTLEIQRTEQGDSAMYLCASSLNGFANYGYTFGSGTRLTVV.

This clonotype was counted at least ten times. This chain uses TRBV12-5 with TRBJ1-5; D perhaps matches TRBD1 (5 bases). Trimming took off 9 bases at V and 6 bases at J, with 18 bases between the two ends. This CDR3 is 14 amino acids long. Per the germline V gene, CDR1 is LGHNT and CDR2 is FRNRAP. In nucleotides, the CDR3 is TGTGCTAGAAGGGGTCTCAAACCGACTCAGCCCCAGCATTTT. Translating gives CARRGLKPTQPQHF.